This T cell receptor (beta chain) derives from a study of response to subunit inactivated influenza vaccine. TCRdb re-derived calls from the RT-PCR reads in MiXCR, one entry per CDR3 protein. Seen here are around 710,000 distinct CDR3 sequences, about 14% observed once, and the top ten hold less than 7%. Study results and limitations: It was suggested by the authors that few new T cells are recruited by each seasonal influenza vaccination.

The CDR3 has 20 residues. The V gene end was trimmed by 6 bases and the J gene end by 2 bases; junction bases not matched to a gene: 10. CDR1 is LGHDT and CDR2 is YNNKEL in the germline V gene (reference sequence). Regarding this clonotype: What it binds is unknown.

The origin of this receptor is a man aged 45 to 65 who received an inactivated influenza vaccine. Specimen: PBMCs from blood, collected 14 days before vaccination. J is TRBJ2-6 and V is TRBV3-1; TRBD2 agrees at 16 bases. The CDR3 here is CASRKAGTSGRAPGANVLTF. In DNA, the CDR3 is TGTGCCAGCAGGAAAGCCGGGACTAGCGGGAGGGCCCCTGGGGCCAACGTCCTGACTTTC.